A single sample gave rise to the 14 T cell receptor beta chains below, sequenced in a study of blood T cells in healthy people across ages. Primed by a sample-barcoded 5' primer and a J-beta primer mix, a second PCR proceeded for 7 to 11 cycles. TCRdb used MiXCR to reprocess the 5' RACE reads, holding one entry per CDR3 protein. Found here are around 2 million distinct CDR3 sequences, more than 35% of them singletons; the top ten hold roughly 24%. The source material was blood. The receptors here all came from a human donor in good health.

The chain couples TRBV5-6 to TRBJ2-1, with 8 bases matching TRBD2. Unmatched junction bases numbered 5, after V lost 0 bases and J lost 0 bases. The CDR3 extends over 17 amino acids. Germline V gene lookup returns CDR1 SGHDT and CDR2 YYEEEE. CDR3 bases: TGTGCCAGCAGCTTGGCCCTCAGCGGGGGCTCCTACAATGAGCAGTTCTTC. It is translated as CASSLALSGGSYNEQFF.

This chain links TRBV7-2 with TRBJ1-3, with D maybe TRBD1 (5 bases). Trimming cost V 2 bases and J 3 bases, with 11 bases left between them. Germline CDR1 reads SGHTA; CDR2 reads FQGNSA. The CDR3 consists of 15 residues. This chain's CDR3 is CASSLLAGLGNTIYF. CDR3 coding DNA: TGTGCCAGCAGCTTACTCGCAGGGCTTGGAAACACCATATATTTT.

There are a few counts of this clonotype. Mismatch with germline at one junction end may stem from a read error. This chain links TRBV3-1 with TRBJ2-1, with 8 bases that match TRBD2. CDR3 size: 15 residues. CDR1 and CDR2 from the germline V gene are LGHDT and YNNKEL (reference sequence). The CDR3 reads CASGQESGGDYEQFF. The CDR3 coding sequence is TGTGCCAGCGGCCAAGAAAGCGGGGGCGACTACGAGCAGTTCTTC.

V is TRBV12-3 or TRBV12-4 and J is TRBJ1-5; tentative D call: TRBD1 (6 bases). This CDR3 spans 16 amino acids. V was shortened by 7 bases and J by 4 bases, with 20 bases between the two germline ends. CDR3 in DNA: TGTGCCAGCACCCTAGGGGGGGGCCTCCTAAATCAGCCCCAGCATTTT. Translated, it gives CASTLGGGLLNQPQHF.

V and J are TRBV7-6 and TRBJ2-1; D ambiguous. Per germline, CDR1 SGHVS and CDR2 FNYEAQ. The CDR3 spans 13 residues. Trimming took 7 bases from V and 2 from J, leaving 9 bases between them. The CDR3 DNA reads as TGTGCCAGCAACTCCGGTGCCTACAATGAGCAGTTCTTC. Translating it yields CASNSGAYNEQFF.

The genes are TRBV24-1 and TRBJ2-3; possible D gene TRBD2, 5 bases. Germline CDR1 reads KGHDR; CDR2 reads SFDVKD. The CDR3 is 16 residues long. Deletions cut 3 bases from V and 0 bases from J, with 12 bases between. The CDR3 sequence: CATSDARVTSTDTQYF. The CDR3 DNA reads TGTGCCACCAGTGATGCGAGGGTCACTAGCACAGATACGCAGTATTTT.

CDR3: CASCEQGVANSGNTIYF. In nucleotides, the CDR3 is TGTGCCAGCTGCGAACAGGGGGTGGCAAACTCTGGAAACACCATATATTTT. The rearrangement links TRBV12-3 or TRBV12-4 to TRBJ1-3; TRBD1 matches 8 bases. J gave up 0 bases and V 8 bases, and 12 bases lay outside the gene matches. This CDR3 comprises 17 residues.

The chain recombines TRBV7-3 with TRBJ2-7, with 8 bases matching TRBD2. The end of the DNA fits TRBJ2-5 better, so the J call may be wrong. The germline gives CDR1 SGHTA, CDR2 FQGTGA. CDR3 length: 13 residues. CDR3 in amino acids: CASSFSGDKTQYF. The CDR3 bases are TGTGCCAGCAGCTTTAGCGGGGACAAGACCCAGTACTTC.

The chain couples TRBV6-1 to TRBJ1-2, with a possible D match to TRBD1 (5 bases). There are 15 residues in the CDR3. With 0 bases removed from V and 6 bases from J, the gap between germline ends came to 14 bases. Germline-derived CDR1 and CDR2 are MNHNS and SASEGT. CDR3: CASSEAGAREDGYTF. CDR3 in DNA: TGTGCCAGCAGTGAAGCGGGAGCCAGGGAGGATGGCTACACCTTC.

The table lists this clonotype with a few counts. This chain links TRBV29-1 with TRBJ2-7; the match to TRBD2 covers 12 bases. CDR1 SQVTM and CDR2 ANQGSEA come from the germline V gene. Unmatched junction bases numbered 15, after V lost 3 bases and J lost 0 bases. The CDR3 totals 19 residues. The DNA of the CDR3 is TGCAGCGTTGACGGGTTGACTAGCGGGGGAACTCGGAGCTCCTACGAGCAGTACTTC. It encodes CSVDGLTSGGTRSSYEQYF.

This chain joins TRBV6-5 and TRBJ2-5; possible D gene TRBD1, 7 bases. Germline V gene sequence: CDR1 MNHEY, CDR2 SVGAGI. This CDR3 has 14 amino acids. Trimming pared 5 bases from V and 5 bases from J, leaving 15 bases between. The CDR3 DNA reads as TGTGCCAGCAGTGACAGGGCGGGGTGGGAGACCCAGTACTTC. Protein sequence: CASSDRAGWETQYF.

This clonotype was detected once. At one boundary the junction diverges from the germline segment, which might be a read error. The rearrangement joins TRBV5-1 to TRBJ1-4; D gene uncertain. This CDR3 has 14 amino acids. The germline CDR1 and CDR2 sequences are SGHRS and YFSETQ. CDR3 loop: CASSSTATNEKPFF. The DNA for the CDR3 is TGCGCCAGCAGCTCGACGGCAACTAATGAAAAACCGTTTTTT.

In its sample, this clonotype was seen a few times. V usage is TRBV2 and J usage is TRBJ2-3; possible D gene TRBD1, 6 bases. Germline CDR1 reads SNHLY; CDR2 reads FYNNEI. V dropped 8 bases and J dropped 4 bases, with 16 bases sitting between them. The CDR3 sequence is 14 residues long. The CDR3 spells CASDRLGGADTQYF. The CDR3 DNA is TGTGCCAGCGACCGACTTGGGGGCGCAGATACGCAGTATTTT.

There are a few counts of this clonotype. The V call is TRBV30, the J call TRBJ2-5; D is undetermined. The V end lost 2 bases, the J end lost 0 bases, and 1 base lay between the germline ends. The germline V gene has CDR1 GTSNPN and CDR2 SVGIG (reference sequence). The CDR3 covers 11 residues. CDR3 loop: CAWSHQETQYF. The CDR3 DNA is TGTGCCTGGAGTCACCAAGAGACCCAGTACTTC.